Below, 27 T cell receptor beta chains from the same sample are listed, as sequenced in a study of blood T cells in healthy people across ages. A J-beta primer mix and a sample-barcoded 5' primer were used in a second PCR of about 7 to 12 cycles. TCRdb re-called the 5' RACE reads through MiXCR, storing one row per CDR3 protein. The sample includes over 1,200,000 distinct CDR3 sequences, 59% seen only once; the top ten take under 8.5%. Sequences were obtained from blood. The receptors originated from a man aged 18 to 35 in good health.

This clonotype was counted between two and nine times. This sequence joins TRBV13 and TRBJ1-5; D perhaps matches TRBD1 (6 bases). CDR3 length equals 12 residues. V was shortened by 4 bases and J by 9 bases, with 10 bases between the two germline ends. Germline V gives CDR1 PRHDT, CDR2 FYEKMQ (reference sequence). The CDR3 sequence: CASSSGVGPQHF. The CDR3 DNA follows: TGTGCCAGCAGCTCAGGGGTCGGGCCCCAGCATTTT. Together with reference TRBV13 and TRBJ1-5, the CDR3 gives the full variable domain: AAGVIQSPRHLIKEKRETATLKCYPIPRHDTVYWYQQGPGQDPQFLISFYEKMQSDKGSIPDRFSAQQFSDYHSELNMSSLELGDSALYFCASSSGVGPQHFGDGTRLSIL.

The rearrangement joins TRBV3-1 to TRBJ2-4; TRBD1 matches at 12 bases. The CDR3 spans 15 residues. V shed 4 bases, J shed 8 bases, and the junction held 6 bases outside the gene matches. Germline CDR1 and CDR2: LGHDT and YNNKEL (reference sequence). CDR3 residues: CASSPPGTGGYIQYF. The CDR3 DNA sequence: TGTGCCAGCAGCCCGCCGGGGACAGGGGGCTACATTCAGTACTTC.

The genes are TRBV20-1 and TRBJ2-7, with D possibly TRBD1 on 7 matching bases. Germline V gene sequence: CDR1 DFQATT, CDR2 SNEGSKA (reference sequence). The ends were cut back, 5 bases at V and 4 bases at J, with 21 bases in the middle. This CDR3 is built from 15 residues. CDR3 DNA sequence: TGCAGTGCTCGGCCGGGGGACAGCCTTTTTTACGAGCAGTACTTC. Translating it yields CSARPGDSLFYEQYF.

J is TRBJ2-1 and V is TRBV7-7, with 10 bases fitting TRBD2. V dropped 5 bases and J dropped 10; count of bases not matched to a gene: 11. Per germline, CDR1 SSHAT and CDR2 FNYEAQ (reference sequence). There are 15 residues in the CDR3. The CDR3 reads CASSPGASGSGEQFF. CDR3 bases: TGTGCCAGCAGCCCAGGGGCTAGCGGGAGTGGAGAGCAGTTCTTC.

The V gene is TRBV6-6, the J gene TRBJ2-5, with 7 bases that match TRBD1. The DNA matches TRBJ2-7 better at its end, which makes the J call doubtful. Germline values: CDR1 MNHNY, CDR2 SVGAGI (reference sequence). This CDR3 contains 15 residues. The CDR3 sequence: CASSYSGAAGGEQYF. Here the CDR3 DNA reads TGTGCCAGCAGTTACTCGGGGGCGGCAGGGGGCGAGCAGTACTTC.

The rearrangement uses TRBV6-6 and TRBJ1-2; D not resolved. CDR1 and CDR2 from the germline V gene are MNHNY and SVGAGI (reference sequence). V gave up 0 bases and J gave up 7 bases, with 9 bases separating them. This CDR3 spans 13 amino acids. This CDR3 is CASSYSSDGGYTF. The CDR3 DNA reads as TGTGCCAGCAGTTACTCCAGCGACGGTGGCTACACCTTC.

This sequence joins TRBV25-1 and TRBJ2-5; TRBD1 matches 7 bases. Unmatched junction bases numbered 11, after V lost 3 bases and J lost 4 bases. The CDR3 totals 16 residues. The germline CDR1 and CDR2 sequences are MGHDK and SYGVNS. Written as DNA, the CDR3 is TGTGCCAGCAGTGACCGGAAGGGGGCATCGGTAGAGACCCAGTACTTC. Translating gives CASSDRKGASVETQYF.

The V call is TRBV7-2, the J call TRBJ2-1; the D gene could be TRBD1 or TRBD2 (5 bases each). V shed 1 base and J shed 6 bases, with 13 bases lying between them. Germline values: CDR1 SGHTA, CDR2 FQGNSA. The CDR3 consists of 15 residues. The CDR3 nucleotides read TGTGCCAGCAGCTTAGTTTCGGGACGCCGCAATGAGCAGTTCTTC. It translates to CASSLVSGRRNEQFF.

V is TRBV7-2 and J is TRBJ2-4; no definite D call. Near its end, the DNA agrees better with TRBJ2-7, so the J call may be wrong. Germline V CDR1 and CDR2: SGHTA, FQGNSA. The CDR3 covers 13 residues. CDR3 region: CASSSYNRYEQYF. CDR3 bases: TGTGCCAGCAGCTCCTACAATCGCTACGAGCAGTACTTC.

This clonotype was picked up a small number of times. The rearrangement uses TRBV29-1 and TRBJ2-1; tentatively, D is TRBD2 (6 bases). Germline lookup yields CDR1 SQVTM and CDR2 ANQGSEA. The CDR3 covers 15 residues. The V end lost 2 bases, the J end lost 3 bases, and 14 bases lay between the germline ends. The CDR3 spells CSVELWEEGYNEQFF. In DNA, the CDR3 is TGCAGCGTTGAATTGTGGGAGGAGGGCTACAATGAGCAGTTCTTC.

This rearrangement joins TRBV12-3 or TRBV12-4 to TRBJ2-1, with D tentatively TRBD1 or TRBD2 (6 bases each). The length of the CDR3 is 15 residues. The V and J ends lost 3 bases and 6 bases respectively, with 15 bases between them. CDR3 in DNA: TGTGCCAGCAGTTTGTTAGGGGGGTCAGGCAATGAGCAGTTCTTC. As protein: CASSLLGGSGNEQFF.

This clonotype was seen only once. This chain links TRBV7-6 with TRBJ2-1; 8 nucleotides align to TRBD2. CDR1 is SGHVS and CDR2 is FNYEAQ in the germline V gene. V dropped 4 bases and J dropped 9; count of bases not matched to a gene: 5. The CDR3 spans 13 residues. The CDR3 bases are TGTGCCAGCAGCTCGAGCGGGAGAGGTGAGCAGTTCTTC. This gives the protein CASSSSGRGEQFF.

The J gene is TRBJ2-3, the V gene TRBV2, with D unclear. The V gene's germline CDR1 is SNHLY and CDR2 FYNNEI. V lost 3 bases and J lost 1, with 8 bases in between. The CDR3 spans 14 residues. The CDR3 is CASSDESGTDTQYF. The DNA of the CDR3 is TGTGCCAGCAGTGACGAAAGTGGCACAGATACGCAGTATTTT.

A word on this clonotype: The junction shows a germline mismatch at one end, possibly a read error. The J gene is TRBJ2-1, the V gene TRBV4-3; the match to TRBD2 covers 11 bases. The CDR3 has 17 residues. Per the germline V gene, CDR1 is LGHNA and CDR2 is YSLEER. The CDR3 region is CASSQDPTSGGYNEQFF. The CDR3 DNA is TGCGCCAGCAGCCAAGACCCCACTAGCGGGGGATACAATGAACAGTTCTTC.

The chain joins TRBV29-1 to TRBJ2-7; either TRBD1 or TRBD2 may fit D (5 bases each). V was cut by 7 bases and J by 4 bases, with 14 bases left in between. CDR3 length: 12 residues. Germline values: CDR1 SQVTM, CDR2 ANQGSEA. The DNA for the CDR3 is TGCAGCGCTGTCCTCGAGGGGTACGAGCAGTACTTC. This gives the protein CSAVLEGYEQYF.

This clonotype was counted once. The CDR3: CASSLTPVRHYGYTF. CDR3 DNA: TGTGCCAGCAGTTTAACCCCAGTAAGACACTATGGCTACACCTTC. The rearrangement joins TRBV28 to TRBJ1-2; D unresolved. V was trimmed by 2 bases and J by 3 bases, leaving 13 bases between them. Germline assignment: CDR1 MDHEN and CDR2 SYDVKM. The CDR3 contains 15 residues.

In regard to this clonotype: A junction boundary mismatches the germline segment, possibly from a read error. The rearrangement links TRBV5-1 to TRBJ2-5; 7 nucleotides line up with TRBD2. This CDR3 region has 15 residues. Germline CDR1 reads SGHRS; CDR2 reads YFSETQ. CDR3 sequence reads: CAGSPAAGLGETQYF. The CDR3 DNA sequence: TGCGCCGGCAGCCCAGCAGCGGGGCTAGGCGAGACCCAGTACTTC.

The V call is TRBV19, the J call TRBJ2-6, with 11 bases that match TRBD1. The CDR3 has 15 residues. Germline lookup yields CDR1 LNHDA and CDR2 SQIVND (reference sequence). J lost 1 base, V lost 10 bases, and 3 bases had no gene match. The CDR3 DNA reads TGTGCCACCGGGACAGGGGGTTCTGGGGCCAACGTCCTGACTTTC. The encoded protein is CATGTGGSGANVLTF.

This sequence joins TRBV20-1 and TRBJ2-5; D possibly matches TRBD1 or TRBD2 (5 bases each). Matching the DNA end better, TRBJ2-7 makes the J call doubtful. CDR3 length: 14 residues. Germline CDR1 DFQATT, CDR2 SNEGSKA (reference sequence). The DNA for the CDR3 is TGCAGTGCTAGGGGACCTACCTCGGCCTACGAGCAGTACTTC. This codes for CSARGPTSAYEQYF.

The chain is built from TRBV7-2 and TRBJ2-4; D is ambiguous. The J call is in doubt because the DNA end fits TRBJ2-7 better. Germline CDR1 and CDR2: SGHTA and FQGNSA. The CDR3 contains 14 residues. In DNA, the CDR3 is TGTGCCAGCAGCTCCCCCTTAATTCGGTACGAGCAGTACTTC. Translation gives CASSSPLIRYEQYF.

This clonotype has more than one count but fewer than ten. This chain joins TRBV20-1 and TRBJ1-1; possible D gene TRBD1, 5 bases. Germline V lookup: CDR1 DFQATT, CDR2 SNEGSKA (reference sequence). The V and J ends lost 6 bases and 1 base respectively, with 15 bases between them. CDR3 length equals 14 residues. The CDR3 bases are TGCAGTGCCCGGCCACCGGGGGGGAACACTGAAGCTTTCTTT. It encodes CSARPPGGNTEAFF.

CDR3 DNA sequence: TGCAGTGCTAGAGGCGGGGAGGGTCAGCCCCAGCATTTT. This encodes CSARGGEGQPQHF. The chain combines TRBV20-1 with TRBJ1-5; D ambiguous. Germline lookup yields CDR1 DFQATT and CDR2 SNEGSKA (reference sequence). The CDR3 runs 13 residues. The V end was cut by 1 base, the J end by 6 bases, with 10 bases between.

The J gene is TRBJ1-6, the V gene TRBV10-3; 7 positions agree with TRBD1. CDR3 length: 16 amino acids. Trimming removed 3 bases from V and 5 bases from J; junction bases left unmatched: 7. Germline V gives CDR1 ENHRY, CDR2 SYGVKD. CDR3 region: CAISEMRGRDNSPLHF. The CDR3 DNA reads as TGTGCCATCAGTGAAATGAGGGGGCGAGATAATTCACCCCTCCACTTT.

This clonotype appeared a few times. This chain joins TRBV12-3 or TRBV12-4 and TRBJ1-6; 8 nucleotides agree with TRBD1. V lost 6 bases, J lost 8 bases, and 9 bases stayed unmatched. The CDR3 sequence is 15 residues long. CDR3 nucleotide sequence: TGTGCCAGCAGGACGGAGACAGGGGCCTATTCACCCCTCCACTTT. This gives the protein CASRTETGAYSPLHF.

The gene calls are TRBV4-3 and TRBJ1-1, with D possibly TRBD1 on 5 matching bases. V was cut by 0 bases and J by 1 base, with 15 bases left in between. Germline V CDR1 and CDR2: LGHNA, YSLEER. This CDR3 comprises 17 residues. As DNA, the CDR3 is TGCGCCAGCAGCCAAGACAGGGTGACGGTAGGGAACACTGAAGCTTTCTTT. Its translation is CASSQDRVTVGNTEAFF.

The chain employs TRBV7-2 and TRBJ2-1; weak D call: TRBD1 (6 bases). Germline V gene data show CDR1 as SGHTA and CDR2 as FQGNSA. Trimming took off 1 base at V and 12 bases at J, with 13 bases between the two ends. The CDR3 sequence is 13 residues long. CDR3 loop: CASSLEVKGVQFF. CDR3 bases: TGTGCCAGCAGCTTAGAGGTCAAGGGGGTGCAGTTCTTC. The variable domain in full, with the rest retrieved from reference TRBV7-2 and TRBJ2-1, is GAGVSQSPSNKVTEKGKDVELRCDPISGHTALYWYRQSLGQGLEFLIYFQGNSAPDKSGLPSDRFSAERTGGSVSTLTIQRTQQEDSAVYLCASSLEVKGVQFFGPGTRLTVL.

The CDR3: CATGTGSYEQYF. CDR3 DNA: TGTGCCACCGGGACAGGGAGTTACGAGCAGTACTTC. The rearrangement uses TRBV27 and TRBJ2-7; 9 positions agree with TRBD1. V lost 10 bases, J lost 4 bases, and 5 bases stayed unmatched. There are 12 residues in the CDR3. Germline V gene sequence: CDR1 MNHEY, CDR2 SMNVEV (reference sequence).